This T cell receptor beta chain comes out of a study of post-analysis software for immune sequencing data. The study's findings and limits: Those with multiple sclerosis, the patient group, showed significantly lower normalized Chao1 diversity than controls. A few TRBV segments appeared more often in patients than in controls, and TRBV5-6, TRBV5-1 and TRBV20-1 were among these.

Per germline, CDR1 SEHNR and CDR2 FQNEAQ (reference sequence). The CDR3 length is 14 residues. Deletions cut 1 base from V and 6 bases from J, with 10 bases between. Each TCR beta cDNA library carried unique molecular identifiers. TCRdb re-derived calls from the PCR reads in MiXCR, one entry per CDR3 protein. The sample lists 550,000 to 700,000 distinct CDR3 sequences; roughly 40% were seen once. Comment on this clonotype: The antigen remains unidentified.

The chain links TRBV7-9 to TRBJ2-1; D is unresolved. The TCR originated in a girl aged 10 to 17 with multiple sclerosis. Sequencing was done on a sample of blood. The CDR3 spells CASSLDLTTNEQFF. The CDR3 nucleotides read TGTGCCAGCAGCTTAGATTTGACCACCAATGAGCAGTTCTTC.